This T cell receptor (beta chain) is drawn from a study of T cell changes during pregnancy in multiple sclerosis. CDR1 and CDR2 (germline): SEHNR, FQNEAQ (reference sequence). V gave up 5 bases and J gave up 4 bases; unmatched junction bases: 7. The CDR3 is 16 residues long. The assay was immunoSEQ multiplex PCR, and TCRdb's table has in-frame clones only and misses some. The sample yields approximately 97,000 clones, about nine tenths seen once. The receptor was derived from a female donor in good health, enrolled as a control in a pregnancy study. V usage is TRBV7-9 and J usage is TRBJ1-5, with 11 bases identical to TRBD1. The sequencing used peripheral blood, collected in the second trimester of pregnancy. The CDR3 nucleotides are TGTGCCAGCAGCGGACAGGGGGCGCTAGGGAATCAGCCCCAGCATTTT. Protein: CASSGQGALGNQPQHF.